What follows are 17 T cell receptor beta chains derived from one specimen sequenced in a study of T cell clonotyping in hematopoietic cell transplantation. The data were produced by immunoSEQ multiplex PCR, yet TCRdb's version contains in-frame clones alone and is incomplete. Of about 10,000 clones in the sample, around four fifths were seen once. The sequencing here drew on PBMCs, taken 30 days after allogeneic stem cell transplant. The receptors derive from a female patient aged 40-50 years who had an allogeneic stem cell transplant from a related donor, so T cells may come from the graft donor. Some clones in this sample may be carry-over from other donors' samples.

The chain combines TRBV7-2 with TRBJ2-7, with 10 bases aligning to TRBD2. Germline V gene data show CDR1 as SGHTA and CDR2 as FQGNSA. This CDR3 spans 15 amino acids. The V segment lost 3 bases and the J segment 6 bases; nucleotides outside the gene matches: 8. The CDR3: CASSFSGRAPSEQYF. CDR3 coding DNA: TGTGCCAGCAGCTTCAGCGGGAGGGCCCCTAGCGAGCAGTACTTC.

As DNA, the CDR3 is TGTGCCAGCAGCTGGGCAGGGGGGGGGAGTGAGCAGTTCTTC. Translation gives CASSWAGGGSEQFF. This sequence joins TRBV11-2 and TRBJ2-1; D possibly uses TRBD1 or TRBD2 (7 bases each). The CDR3 extends over 14 amino acids. V gave up 4 bases and J gave up 9 bases, with 16 bases separating them. CDR1 and CDR2 from the germline V gene are SGHAT and FQNNGV. The full variable domain, in which reference TRBV11-2 and TRBJ2-1 provide the parts outside the CDR3, is EAGVAQSPRYKIIEKRQSVAFWCNPISGHATLYWYQQILGQGPKLLIQFQNNGVVDDSQLPKDRFSAERLKGVDSTLKIQPAKLEDSAVYLCASSWAGGGSEQFFGPGTRLTVL.

CDR3 coding DNA: TGTGCCAGCAGCCTGGGGACTGAAGCTTTCTTT. Translation gives CASSLGTEAFF. V is TRBV25-1 and J is TRBJ1-1; D is ambiguous. The germline V gene has CDR1 MGHDK and CDR2 SYGVNS. The V end was cut by 6 bases, the J end by 5 bases, with 7 bases between. The CDR3 covers 11 residues.

J is TRBJ1-1 and V is TRBV5-4; TRBD1 matches 8 bases. From germline, CDR1 is SGHNT and CDR2 YYREEE (reference sequence). V lost 4 bases, J lost 5 bases, and 7 bases stayed unmatched. The CDR3 spans 14 residues. CDR3 DNA: TGTGCCAGCAGCCCAGGACAGGGAGGGACTGAAGCTTTCTTT. Amino acids: CASSPGQGGTEAFF. The full variable domain, with the rest looked up from reference TRBV5-4 and TRBJ1-1, is ETGVTQSPTHLIKTRGQQVTLRCSSQSGHNTVSWYQQALGQGPQFIFQYYREEENGRGNFPPRFSGLQFPNYSSELNVNALELDDSALYLCASSPGQGGTEAFFGQGTRLTVV.

This clone came up a few times. This chain connects TRBV29-1 to TRBJ2-7, with D perhaps matching TRBD2 (6 bases). Trimming cost V 4 bases and J 2 bases, with 18 bases left between them. This CDR3 has 15 amino acids. Germline assignment: CDR1 SQVTM and CDR2 ANQGSEA. This chain's CDR3 is CSVVRPGDATYEQYF. The CDR3 nucleotides are TGCAGCGTTGTCCGACCGGGGGACGCTACCTACGAGCAGTACTTC.

The chain recombines TRBV5-5 with TRBJ2-3; D is uncertain. CDR1 SGHKS and CDR2 YYEKEE come from the germline V gene (reference sequence). The CDR3 loop spans 13 amino acids. The ends were cut back, 4 bases at V and 6 bases at J, with 12 bases in the middle. CDR3 coding DNA: TGTGCCAGCAGCCCCCCCAACGTTGATACGCAGTATTTT. This gives the protein CASSPPNVDTQYF.

This clone was seen only once. The chain couples TRBV5-8 to TRBJ2-7; 12 nucleotides align to TRBD2. Germline assignment: CDR1 SGHTS and CDR2 YDEGEE. J gave up 4 bases and V 5 bases, and 7 bases lay outside the gene matches. This CDR3 has 15 residues. The CDR3 protein is CASRFLAGGLYEQYF. The CDR3 DNA reads TGTGCCAGCAGGTTCCTAGCGGGAGGGCTGTACGAGCAGTACTTC.

V is TRBV7-9 and J is TRBJ1-4, with D possibly TRBD1 on 6 matching bases. This CDR3 spans 12 amino acids. Trimming shortened V by 4 bases and J by 12 bases, and 12 bases separated the two germline ends. Germline V lookup: CDR1 SEHNR, CDR2 FQNEAQ (reference sequence). Here the CDR3 reads CASSSNGGELFF. The CDR3 coding sequence is TGTGCCAGCAGCTCAAACGGGGGCGAACTGTTTTTT.

The V gene is TRBV5-1, the J gene TRBJ2-5; 7 bases agree with TRBD1. Germline trimming cut 1 base from V and 3 bases from J; bases unmatched to any gene: 6. This CDR3 contains 15 residues. Germline V gene data show CDR1 as SGHRS and CDR2 as YFSETQ. This CDR3 reads CASSLYGTEEETQYF. The CDR3 nucleotides read TGCGCCAGCAGCTTGTACGGGACAGAAGAAGAGACCCAGTACTTC.

There are a few counts of this clone. This chain connects TRBV30 to TRBJ1-2; D remains unclear. Germline CDR1 reads GTSNPN; CDR2 reads SVGIG (reference sequence). Trimming removed 1 base from V and 4 bases from J, with 13 bases in between. The CDR3 loop spans 14 amino acids. The CDR3 sequence: CAWSAVGTLYGYTF. The CDR3 bases are TGTGCCTGGAGTGCCGTGGGCACCCTCTATGGCTACACCTTC.

Only a few counts were recorded for this clone. V gene TRBV10-3 combines with J gene TRBJ2-7, with 9 nucleotides matching TRBD2. The CDR3 covers 14 residues. With V trimmed by 6 bases and J by 7 bases, 10 bases remained unmatched. CDR1 and CDR2 (germline): ENHRY, SYGVKD. CDR3 amino acids: CAISDALGLAEQYF. The CDR3 DNA is TGTGCCATCAGCGATGCCCTGGGACTAGCTGAGCAGTACTTC.

The rearrangement joins TRBV11-2 to TRBJ2-3, with 10 bases aligning to TRBD1. CDR3 length: 14 residues. V was clipped by 5 bases and J by 8 bases; unmatched bases: 7. CDR1 SGHAT and CDR2 FQNNGV come from the germline V gene. DNA for the CDR3: TGTGCCAGCAGCCCCGGGACAGGGGATGTTACGCAGTATTTT. Translating gives CASSPGTGDVTQYF.

The chain employs TRBV14 and TRBJ1-1; D remains unclear. Germline-derived CDR1 and CDR2 are SGHDN and FVKESK. The CDR3 sequence is 13 residues long. Trimming took 6 bases from V and 5 from J, leaving 13 bases between them. The CDR3 sequence: CASSRMTKTEAFF. The CDR3 nucleotides are TGTGCCAGCAGTCGAATGACCAAGACTGAAGCTTTCTTT.

This chain uses TRBV28 with TRBJ2-7, with D unclear. V was shortened by 7 bases and J by 5 bases, with 18 bases between the two germline ends. Germline V gene lookup returns CDR1 MDHEN and CDR2 SYDVKM. The CDR3 runs 14 residues. The CDR3 is CASTFDPVRNEQYF. DNA of the CDR3: TGTGCCAGCACCTTCGACCCGGTTAGAAACGAGCAGTACTTC.

CDR3 sequence reads: CASFQGGAANEKLFF. DNA of the CDR3: TGTGCCAGTTTTCAGGGGGGGGCTGCTAATGAAAAACTGTTTTTT. This rearrangement joins TRBV7-9 to TRBJ1-4; 7 bases align to TRBD1. This CDR3 is built from 15 residues. V was pared by 9 bases and J by 3 bases, with 10 bases of the junction left unmatched. Germline V lookup: CDR1 SEHNR, CDR2 FQNEAQ (reference sequence).

In its sample, this clone ranks as large. The chain combines TRBV19 with TRBJ1-2; the D is unclear. This CDR3 is 16 amino acids long. The V and J ends lost 3 bases and 4 bases respectively, with 18 bases between them. From germline, CDR1 is LNHDA and CDR2 SQIVND (reference sequence). The CDR3 region has the DNA TGTGCCAGTAGTATTGATCTAGTGACCGCAACCTATGGCTACACCTTC. It specifies CASSIDLVTATYGYTF.

The chain employs TRBV29-1 and TRBJ2-1, with 10 nucleotides matching TRBD2. CDR3 length: 14 residues. Germline CDR1 reads SQVTM; CDR2 reads ANQGSEA. With 7 bases clipped from V and 2 bases from J, the junction kept 5 bases outside the gene matches. The CDR3 loop is CSAKREGPYNEQFF. The CDR3, as DNA: TGCAGCGCAAAGCGGGAGGGCCCCTACAATGAGCAGTTCTTC.